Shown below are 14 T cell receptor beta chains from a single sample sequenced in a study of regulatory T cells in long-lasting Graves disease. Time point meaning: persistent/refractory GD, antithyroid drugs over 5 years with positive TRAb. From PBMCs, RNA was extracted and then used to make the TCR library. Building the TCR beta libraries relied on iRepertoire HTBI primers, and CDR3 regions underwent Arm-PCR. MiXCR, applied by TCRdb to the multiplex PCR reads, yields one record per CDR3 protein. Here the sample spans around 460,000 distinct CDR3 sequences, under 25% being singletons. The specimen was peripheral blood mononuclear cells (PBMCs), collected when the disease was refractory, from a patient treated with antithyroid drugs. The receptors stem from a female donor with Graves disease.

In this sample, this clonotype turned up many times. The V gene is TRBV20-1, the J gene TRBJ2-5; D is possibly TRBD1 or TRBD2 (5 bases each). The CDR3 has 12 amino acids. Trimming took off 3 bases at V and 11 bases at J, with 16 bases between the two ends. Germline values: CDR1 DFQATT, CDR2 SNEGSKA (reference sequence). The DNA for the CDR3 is TGCAGTGCTAGTGGGACCCCCCATGAGCAGTACTTC. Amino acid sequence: CSASGTPHEQYF.

The CDR3 is CASSAPRTVQETQYF. CDR3 coding DNA: TGTGCCAGCAGCGCACCCCGGACAGTCCAAGAGACCCAGTACTTC. The chain joins TRBV11-3 to TRBJ2-5; D perhaps matches TRBD1 (6 bases). The CDR3 loop spans 15 amino acids. Germline lookup yields CDR1 SGHNT and CDR2 YENEEA. Trimming shortened V by 5 bases and J by 1 base, and 14 bases separated the two germline ends.

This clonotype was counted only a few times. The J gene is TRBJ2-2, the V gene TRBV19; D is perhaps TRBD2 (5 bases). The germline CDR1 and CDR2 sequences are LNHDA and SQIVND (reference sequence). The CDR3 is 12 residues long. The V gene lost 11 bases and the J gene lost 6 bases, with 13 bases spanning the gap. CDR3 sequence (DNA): TGTGCCGTTGCAGAGGGTTCCGGGGAGCTGTTTTTT. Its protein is CAVAEGSGELFF. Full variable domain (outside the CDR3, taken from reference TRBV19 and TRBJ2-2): DGGITQSPKYLFRKEGQNVTLSCEQNLNHDAMYWYRQDPGQGLRLIYYSQIVNDFQKGDIAEGYSVSREKKESFPLTVTSAQKNPTAFYLCAVAEGSGELFFGEGSRLTVL.

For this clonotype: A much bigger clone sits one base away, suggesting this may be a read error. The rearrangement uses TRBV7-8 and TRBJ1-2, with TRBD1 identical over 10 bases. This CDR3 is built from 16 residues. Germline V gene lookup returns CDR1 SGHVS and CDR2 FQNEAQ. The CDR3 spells CTSSLARQGARSGYTF. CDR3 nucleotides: TGTACCAGCAGCTTAGCCCGACAGGGGGCGAGGTCAGGCTACACCTTC. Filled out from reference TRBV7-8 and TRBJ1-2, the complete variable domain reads GAGVSQSPRYKVAKRGQDVALRCDPISGHVSLFWYQQALGQGPEFLTYFQNEAQLDKSGLPSDRFFAERPEGSVSTLKIQRTQQEDSAVYLCTSSLARQGARSGYTFGSGTRLTVV.

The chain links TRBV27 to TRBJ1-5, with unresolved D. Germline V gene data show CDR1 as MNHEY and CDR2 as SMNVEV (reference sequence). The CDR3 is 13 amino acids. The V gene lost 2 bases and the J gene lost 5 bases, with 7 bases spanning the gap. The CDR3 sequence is CASSLANDQPQHF. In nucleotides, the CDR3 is TGTGCCAGCAGTTTAGCCAACGATCAGCCCCAGCATTTT.

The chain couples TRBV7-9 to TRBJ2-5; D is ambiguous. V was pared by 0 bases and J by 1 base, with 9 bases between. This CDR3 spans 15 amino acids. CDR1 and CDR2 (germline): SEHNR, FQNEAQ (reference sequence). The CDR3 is CASSLAWALQETQYF. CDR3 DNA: TGTGCCAGCAGCTTAGCCTGGGCTCTCCAAGAGACCCAGTACTTC.

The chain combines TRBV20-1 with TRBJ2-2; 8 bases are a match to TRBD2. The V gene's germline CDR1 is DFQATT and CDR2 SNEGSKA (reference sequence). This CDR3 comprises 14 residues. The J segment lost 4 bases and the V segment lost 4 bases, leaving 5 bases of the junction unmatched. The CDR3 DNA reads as TGCAGTGCTACAAGCGGGGGAGGCACCGGGGAGCTGTTTTTT. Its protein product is CSATSGGGTGELFF.

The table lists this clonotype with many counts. The chain's CDR3 is CASSRAGSEQYF. The CDR3 nucleotides read TGTGCCAGCAGCAGAGCAGGTTCCGAGCAGTACTTC. The chain carries TRBV6-1 and TRBJ2-7; D not certain. V lost 6 bases to trimming and J lost 6 bases, with 12 bases between them. Germline V gene lookup returns CDR1 MNHNS and CDR2 SASEGT. The CDR3 covers 12 residues.

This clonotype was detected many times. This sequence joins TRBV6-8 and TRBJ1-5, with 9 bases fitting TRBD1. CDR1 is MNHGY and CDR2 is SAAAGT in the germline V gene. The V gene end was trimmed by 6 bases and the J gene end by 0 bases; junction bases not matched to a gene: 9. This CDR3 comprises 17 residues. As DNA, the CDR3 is TGTGCCAGCAGCCAAAGGGACAGGGAACATAGCAATCAGCCCCAGCATTTT. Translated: CASSQRDREHSNQPQHF.

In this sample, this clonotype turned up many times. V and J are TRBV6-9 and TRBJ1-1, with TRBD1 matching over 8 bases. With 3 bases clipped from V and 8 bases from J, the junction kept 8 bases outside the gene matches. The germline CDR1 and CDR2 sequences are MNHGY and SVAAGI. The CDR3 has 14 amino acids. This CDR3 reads CASSYRTGFSEAFF. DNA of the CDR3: TGTGCCAGCAGTTACAGGACAGGGTTTTCGGAAGCTTTCTTT.

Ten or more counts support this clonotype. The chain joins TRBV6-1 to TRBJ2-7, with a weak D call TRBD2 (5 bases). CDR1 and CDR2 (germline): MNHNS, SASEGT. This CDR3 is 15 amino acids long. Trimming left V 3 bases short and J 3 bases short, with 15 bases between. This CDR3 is CASSDQPMGSYEQYF. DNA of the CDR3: TGTGCCAGCAGTGACCAACCGATGGGGAGCTACGAGCAGTACTTC.

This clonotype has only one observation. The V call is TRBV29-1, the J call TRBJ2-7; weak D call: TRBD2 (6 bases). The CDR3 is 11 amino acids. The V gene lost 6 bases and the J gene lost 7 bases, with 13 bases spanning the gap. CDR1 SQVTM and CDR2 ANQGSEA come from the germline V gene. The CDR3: CSVGEAGEQYF. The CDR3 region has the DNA TGCAGCGTAGGGGAGGCGGGTGAGCAGTACTTC.

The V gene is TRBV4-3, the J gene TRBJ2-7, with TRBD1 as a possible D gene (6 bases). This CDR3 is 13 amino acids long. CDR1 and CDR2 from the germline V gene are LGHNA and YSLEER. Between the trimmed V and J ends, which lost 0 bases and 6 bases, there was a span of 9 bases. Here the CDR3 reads CASSQDWGREQYF. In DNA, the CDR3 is TGCGCCAGCAGCCAAGATTGGGGGCGCGAGCAGTACTTC.

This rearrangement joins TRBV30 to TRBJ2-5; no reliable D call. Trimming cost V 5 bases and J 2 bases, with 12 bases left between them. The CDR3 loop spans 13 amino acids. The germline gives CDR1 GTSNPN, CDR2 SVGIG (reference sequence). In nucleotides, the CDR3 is TGTGCCTGGGCGGACCTAGGGCAAGAGACCCAGTACTTC. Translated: CAWADLGQETQYF.